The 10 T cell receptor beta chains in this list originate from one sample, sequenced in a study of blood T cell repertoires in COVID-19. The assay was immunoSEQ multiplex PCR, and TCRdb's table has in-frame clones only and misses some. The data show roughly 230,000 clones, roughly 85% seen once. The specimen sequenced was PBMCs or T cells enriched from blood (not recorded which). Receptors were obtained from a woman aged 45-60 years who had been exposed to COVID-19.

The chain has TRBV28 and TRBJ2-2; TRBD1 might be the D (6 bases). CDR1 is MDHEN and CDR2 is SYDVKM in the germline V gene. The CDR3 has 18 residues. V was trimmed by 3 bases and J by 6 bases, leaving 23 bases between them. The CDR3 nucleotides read TGTGCCAGCAGTTTCCCTCCGAAATATCAGGGGCTTGCCGGGGAGCTGTTTTTT. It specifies CASSFPPKYQGLAGELFF.

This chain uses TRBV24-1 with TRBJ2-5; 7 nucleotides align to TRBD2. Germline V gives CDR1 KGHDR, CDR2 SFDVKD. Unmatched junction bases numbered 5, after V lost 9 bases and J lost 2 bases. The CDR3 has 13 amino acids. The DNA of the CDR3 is TGTGCCACCGCTAGCGGATCTCAAGAGACCCAGTACTTC. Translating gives CATASGSQETQYF.

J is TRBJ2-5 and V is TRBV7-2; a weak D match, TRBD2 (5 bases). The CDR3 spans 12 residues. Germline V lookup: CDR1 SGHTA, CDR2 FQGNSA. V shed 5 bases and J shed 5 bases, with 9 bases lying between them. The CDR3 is CASSPQRETQYF. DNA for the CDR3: TGTGCCAGCAGCCCCCAGCGGGAGACCCAGTACTTC.

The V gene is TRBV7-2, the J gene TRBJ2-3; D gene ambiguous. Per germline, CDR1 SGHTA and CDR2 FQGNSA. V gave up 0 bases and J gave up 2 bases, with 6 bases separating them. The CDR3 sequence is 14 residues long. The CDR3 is CASSLAVATDTQYF. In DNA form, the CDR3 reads TGTGCCAGCAGCTTAGCTGTGGCCACAGATACGCAGTATTTT. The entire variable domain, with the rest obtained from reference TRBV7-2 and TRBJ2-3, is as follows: GAGVSQSPSNKVTEKGKDVELRCDPISGHTALYWYRQSLGQGLEFLIYFQGNSAPDKSGLPSDRFSAERTGGSVSTLTIQRTQQEDSAVYLCASSLAVATDTQYFGPGTRLTVL.

CDR3 nucleotides: TGTGCCAGCAGCCAAGCGGGACAGGGGCCCTATGGCTACACCTTC. Protein product: CASSQAGQGPYGYTF. V gene TRBV3-1 (or the pseudogene TRBV3-2) combines with J gene TRBJ1-2; 10 nucleotides align to TRBD1. Trimming cost V 1 base and J 4 bases; bases outside gene matches: 3. This CDR3 has 15 residues. The germline V gene has CDR1 LGHDT and CDR2 YNNKEL (reference sequence).

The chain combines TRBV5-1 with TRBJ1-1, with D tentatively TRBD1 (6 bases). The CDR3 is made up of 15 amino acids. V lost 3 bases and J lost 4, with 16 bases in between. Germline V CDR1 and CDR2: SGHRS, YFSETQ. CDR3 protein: CASSSNRARGTEAFF. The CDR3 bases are TGCGCCAGCAGCTCGAACAGGGCAAGGGGCACTGAAGCTTTCTTT.

The CDR3 DNA follows: TGCGCCAGCAGCTTGAGGACAGGGTCCCAAGAGACCCAGTACTTC. Translated: CASSLRTGSQETQYF. This sequence joins TRBV5-1 and TRBJ2-5; 8 nucleotides match TRBD1. Germline CDR1 and CDR2: SGHRS and YFSETQ. This CDR3 is 15 amino acids long. V was clipped by 1 base and J by 1 base; unmatched bases: 3.

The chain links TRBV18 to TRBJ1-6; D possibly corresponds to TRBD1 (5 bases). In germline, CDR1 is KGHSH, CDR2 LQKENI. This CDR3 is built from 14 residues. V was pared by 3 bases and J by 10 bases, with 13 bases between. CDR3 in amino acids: CASSPTGNRSPLHF. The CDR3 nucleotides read TGTGCCAGCTCACCCACAGGAAATAGGTCACCCCTCCACTTT.

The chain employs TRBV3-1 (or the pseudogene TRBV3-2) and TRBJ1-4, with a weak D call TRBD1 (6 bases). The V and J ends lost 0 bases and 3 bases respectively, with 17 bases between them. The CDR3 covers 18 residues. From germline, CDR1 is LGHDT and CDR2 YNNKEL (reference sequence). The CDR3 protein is CASSQDFSGGLANEKLFF. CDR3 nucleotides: TGTGCCAGCAGCCAAGATTTCAGCGGGGGCCTGGCTAATGAAAAACTGTTTTTT.

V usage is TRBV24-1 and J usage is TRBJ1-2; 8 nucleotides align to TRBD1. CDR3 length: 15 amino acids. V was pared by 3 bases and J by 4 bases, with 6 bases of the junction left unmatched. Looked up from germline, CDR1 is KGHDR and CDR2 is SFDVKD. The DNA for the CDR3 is TGTGCCACCAGTGATCCCGACAGGGGTGGCTATGGCTACACCTTC. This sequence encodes CATSDPDRGGYGYTF.